This passage covers 5 T cell receptor beta chains from one sample sequenced in a study of CD8 T cells in Susac syndrome. When the RNA was reverse transcribed, random hexamers were used with an input of about 0.5 to 1 ug. MiXCR, applied by TCRdb to the immunoSEQ multiplex PCR reads, yields one record per CDR3 protein. This table holds some 300,000 distinct CDR3 sequences, roughly 81% found once. Sequencing used CD8+ T cells from PBMCs. The receptor source for this set is a human donor with multiple sclerosis.

The rearrangement uses TRBV11-2 and TRBJ2-7; TRBD2 matches at 7 bases. V lost 0 bases to trimming and J lost 3 bases; unmatched junction nucleotides: 2. Germline CDR1 SGHAT, CDR2 FQNNGV. The CDR3 has 14 amino acids. The DNA of the CDR3 is TGTGCCAGCAGCTTAGAAGCGGGGCGCTACGAGCAGTACTTC. Protein: CASSLEAGRYEQYF.

The chain's CDR3 is CASSLAGGGSSYNEQFF. The CDR3 nucleotides read TGTGCCAGCAGTTTAGCGGGAGGAGGTAGTTCCTACAATGAGCAGTTCTTC. This chain links TRBV28 with TRBJ2-1, with TRBD2 matching 8 bases. The V gene end was trimmed by 2 bases and the J gene end by 1 base; junction bases not matched to a gene: 7. CDR3 length: 17 residues. CDR1 and CDR2 (germline): MDHEN, SYDVKM.

V is TRBV28 and J is TRBJ2-3; D unclear. The CDR3 sequence is 16 residues long. The germline V and J ends were trimmed by 8 bases and 2 bases, with 20 bases remaining between them. Germline CDR1 reads MDHEN; CDR2 reads SYDVKM. CDR3 sequence reads: CASDSLAELFTDTQYF. CDR3 DNA sequence: TGTGCCAGCGATTCGTTGGCGGAACTGTTCACAGATACGCAGTATTTT.

The chain links TRBV4-1 to TRBJ2-7; D assignment may be TRBD1 or TRBD2 (5 bases each). CDR1 is MGHRA and CDR2 is YSYEKL in the germline V gene. CDR3 length: 16 residues. Trimming removed 2 bases from V and 2 bases from J, with 16 bases in between. The CDR3 sequence: CASSQWRWDGAYEQYF. The CDR3 nucleotides read TGCGCCAGCAGCCAATGGCGATGGGACGGTGCCTACGAGCAGTACTTC.

The chain uses TRBV29-1 and TRBJ2-5; maybe TRBD2 (7 bases). There are 13 residues in the CDR3. Germline assignment: CDR1 SQVTM and CDR2 ANQGSEA. The V gene lost 4 bases and the J gene lost 6 bases, with 15 bases spanning the gap. The CDR3: CSVGGGRGQTQYF. The CDR3 DNA follows: TGCAGCGTTGGGGGGGGCAGGGGCCAGACCCAGTACTTC. Based on the CDR3 plus reference TRBV29-1 and TRBJ2-5, the full variable domain is SAVISQKPSRDICQRGTSLTIQCQVDSQVTMMFWYRQQPGQSLTLIATANQGSEATYESGFVIDKFPISRPNLTFSTLTVSNMSPEDSSIYLCSVGGGRGQTQYFGPGTRLLVL.